Following are 27 T cell receptor beta chains from one sample sequenced in a study of CD8+ T cells in alopecia areata. Described treatment: oral pan-JAK inhibitor, 5-10 mg twice daily. Sequencing used cDNA as its template, made by extracting RNA and reverse transcribing it. Here immunoSEQ multiplex PCR was the method, and the copy in TCRdb shows in-frame clones only, minus some. The sample includes about 110,000 clones, approximately 54% of them seen just once. Material: CD8+ T cells sorted from blood, obtained at week 24, from a patient treated with tofacitinib. All receptors come from a human donor with alopecia areata.

The chain joins TRBV7-9 to TRBJ1-5; D gene unclear. Germline V gene data show CDR1 as SEHNR and CDR2 as FQNEAQ (reference sequence). The V end was cut by 1 base, the J end by 2 bases, with 6 bases between. The CDR3 has 14 residues. CDR3 sequence reads: CASSLERGNQPQHF. The CDR3 nucleotides read TGTGCCAGCAGCTTAGAGAGGGGCAATCAGCCCCAGCATTTT. The whole variable domain, remainder taken from reference TRBV7-9 and TRBJ1-5, is DTGVSQNPRHKITKRGQNVTFRCDPISEHNRLYWYRQTLGQGPEFLTYFQNEAQLEKSRLLSDRFSAERPKGSFSTLEIQRTEQGDSAMYLCASSLERGNQPQHFGDGTRLSIL.

The chain recombines TRBV30 with TRBJ2-3; D remains unclear. There are 12 residues in the CDR3. V gave up 5 bases and J gave up 6 bases, with 12 bases separating them. Germline V CDR1 and CDR2: GTSNPN, SVGIG (reference sequence). The CDR3 sequence is CAWGTSHDTQYF. DNA of the CDR3: TGTGCCTGGGGTACGTCCCACGATACGCAGTATTTT.

This clone has a single count. This sequence joins TRBV4-1 and TRBJ1-6; no definite D call. Trimming removed 3 bases from V and 12 bases from J, with 18 bases in between. Per the germline V gene, CDR1 is MGHRA and CDR2 is YSYEKL. There are 15 residues in the CDR3. Here the CDR3 reads CASSHPRDEIVPLHF. The CDR3 region has the DNA TGCGCCAGCAGCCACCCCCGGGATGAAATAGTACCCCTCCACTTT.

This clone has only a few counts. This sequence joins TRBV29-1 and TRBJ2-1; D uncertain. The ends were cut back, 0 bases at V and 11 bases at J, with 8 bases in the middle. This CDR3 is 11 amino acids long. Germline V gene sequence: CDR1 SQVTM, CDR2 ANQGSEA. The CDR3 is CSVEEHTQQFF. In DNA form, the CDR3 reads TGCAGCGTTGAAGAGCACACTCAGCAGTTCTTC.

This clone appeared a few times. This sequence joins TRBV7-8 and TRBJ1-1; D perhaps matches TRBD1 (5 bases). The CDR3 contains 16 residues. V lost 1 base and J 2 bases, leaving 14 bases between the germline ends. CDR1 is SGHVS, CDR2 FQNEAQ, per germline. CDR3 bases: TGTGCCAGCAGCTTAGAGTGGGGGGAGGGAAACACTGAAGCTTTCTTT. Translated: CASSLEWGEGNTEAFF.

Only one count was recorded for this clone. The gene calls are TRBV5-1 and TRBJ1-5, with 9 positions matching TRBD1. Per germline, CDR1 SGHRS and CDR2 YFSETQ. Trimming cost V 1 base and J 5 bases; bases outside gene matches: 4. The CDR3 is 15 amino acids. The CDR3 DNA reads TGCGCCAGCAGCTTGAGGGGACAGGGTGATCAGCCCCAGCATTTT. Translating gives CASSLRGQGDQPQHF.

The V gene is TRBV4-1, the J gene TRBJ2-5; 7 positions match TRBD1. The CDR3 covers 16 residues. The germline gives CDR1 MGHRA, CDR2 YSYEKL. Germline trimming cut 3 bases from V and 3 bases from J; bases unmatched to any gene: 10. CDR3 sequence reads: CASSQGVGTEEETQYF. For the CDR3, the DNA is TGCGCCAGCAGCCAGGGAGTGGGGACAGAGGAAGAGACCCAGTACTTC.

The chain carries TRBV5-1 and TRBJ2-3; D gene uncertain. The CDR3 extends over 15 amino acids. CDR1 is SGHRS, CDR2 YFSETQ, per germline. The V end was cut by 0 bases, the J end by 0 bases, with 8 bases between. This CDR3 is CASSLVGMSTDTQYF. The CDR3 DNA reads TGCGCCAGCAGCTTGGTTGGGATGAGCACAGATACGCAGTATTTT.

The chain has TRBV2 and TRBJ1-1; 8 nucleotides line up with TRBD1. Germline V gives CDR1 SNHLY, CDR2 FYNNEI. V was clipped by 6 bases and J by 1 base; unmatched bases: 7. The CDR3 loop spans 15 amino acids. This CDR3 reads CASSPRGRWNTEAFF. The DNA of the CDR3 is TGTGCCAGCAGCCCCAGGGGGCGCTGGAACACTGAAGCTTTCTTT.

Only a few counts were recorded for this clone. The rearrangement links TRBV10-3 to TRBJ1-1; weak D call: TRBD1 (5 bases). The V gene lost 4 bases and the J gene lost 7 bases, with 7 bases spanning the gap. CDR1 is ENHRY and CDR2 is SYGVKD in the germline V gene. This CDR3 contains 11 residues. The CDR3 protein is CAISGGIEAFF. The CDR3 nucleotides read TGTGCCATCAGTGGGGGGATTGAAGCTTTCTTT.

Only a few counts were recorded for this clone. This sample also contains other DNA sequences that code for the same CDR3. The chain's CDR3 is CATSRVRGETQYF. The CDR3 nucleotides read TGTGCCACCAGCAGAGTTCGGGGGGAGACCCAGTACTTC. The V and J genes are TRBV15 and TRBJ2-5; a weak D match, TRBD2 (6 bases). The CDR3 covers 13 residues. V was clipped by 1 base and J by 5 bases, with 8 bases between them. The germline V gene has CDR1 LNHNV and CDR2 YYDKDF (reference sequence).

There are a few counts of this clone. V and J are TRBV7-9 and TRBJ1-1; no definite D call. This CDR3 contains 14 residues. V lost 5 bases, J lost 4 bases, and 14 bases lay in between. Germline loops: CDR1 SEHNR, CDR2 FQNEAQ (reference sequence). This CDR3 is CASSPGVRSTEAFF. CDR3 nucleotide sequence: TGTGCCAGCAGCCCGGGCGTTAGGAGCACTGAAGCTTTCTTT.

The CDR3 DNA reads as TGTGCCAGCAGCACTCGCGACTCCTTCACAAGCACAGATACGCAGTATTTT. It encodes CASSTRDSFTSTDTQYF. The chain joins TRBV11-3 to TRBJ2-3; D not resolved. The germline CDR1 and CDR2 sequences are SGHNT and YENEEA. The CDR3 sequence is 17 residues long. Trimming left V 5 bases short and J 0 bases short, with 18 bases between. Using reference TRBV11-3 and TRBJ2-3 for the parts outside the CDR3, the full variable domain is EAGVVQSPRYKIIEKKQPVAFWCNPISGHNTLYWYLQNLGQGPELLIRYENEEAVDDSQLPKDRFSAERLKGVDSTLKIQPAELGDSAVYLCASSTRDSFTSTDTQYFGPGTRLTVL.

J is TRBJ2-7 and V is TRBV30; D could derive from TRBD1 or TRBD2 (6 bases each). Trimming pared 0 bases from V and 5 bases from J, leaving 11 bases between. CDR3 length: 13 amino acids. The germline V gene encodes CDR1 GTSNPN and CDR2 SVGIG (reference sequence). CDR3 nucleotides: TGTGCCTGGAGTGTAGACGGGGGCGACGAGCAGTACTTC. Encoded protein: CAWSVDGGDEQYF.

The chain has TRBV27 and TRBJ1-5; no reliable D call. Germline lookup yields CDR1 MNHEY and CDR2 SMNVEV (reference sequence). The length of the CDR3 is 14 residues. Trimming left V 5 bases short and J 6 bases short, with 14 bases between. CDR3 sequence: CASSRAASGQPQHF. In DNA form, the CDR3 reads TGTGCCAGCAGTCGGGCAGCCTCGGGTCAGCCCCAGCATTTT.

This clone came up a few times. This chain uses TRBV18 with TRBJ1-5, with no clear D. Germline V gene lookup returns CDR1 KGHSH and CDR2 LQKENI. This CDR3 has 14 amino acids. V shed 0 bases and J shed 1 base, with 4 bases lying between them. The CDR3 sequence: CASSPPGSNQPQHF. CDR3 bases: TGTGCCAGCTCACCACCAGGGAGCAATCAGCCCCAGCATTTT. The variable domain in full, completed from reference TRBV18 and TRBJ1-5, reads NAGVMQNPRHLVRRRGQEARLRCSPMKGHSHVYWYRQLPEEGLKFMVYLQKENIIDESGMPKERFSAEFPKEGPSILRIQQVVRGDSAAYFCASSPPGSNQPQHFGDGTRLSIL.

The chain carries TRBV4-2 and TRBJ2-1; D ambiguous. Trimming took off 0 bases at V and 9 bases at J, with 12 bases between the two ends. This CDR3 contains 14 residues. CDR1 is LGHNA, CDR2 YNFKEQ, per germline. This CDR3 is CASSQDLASGEQFF. The CDR3 coding sequence is TGTGCCAGCAGCCAAGATCTCGCGTCTGGTGAGCAGTTCTTC.

The chain combines TRBV5-6 with TRBJ2-5, with a tentative D call TRBD2 (6 bases). Deletions cut 4 bases from V and 4 bases from J, with 17 bases between. The V gene's germline CDR1 is SGHDT and CDR2 YYEEEE. The CDR3 spans 15 residues. The CDR3 DNA follows: TGTGCCAGCAGCGGAGGGCCTCAGCTGTCAGAGACCCAGTACTTC. Translation: CASSGGPQLSETQYF.

This clone came up a few times. V and J are TRBV27 and TRBJ2-7; 7 bases line up with TRBD1. V shed 6 bases, J shed 2 bases, and the junction held 10 bases outside the gene matches. The CDR3 length is 15 residues. Germline V gives CDR1 MNHEY, CDR2 SMNVEV (reference sequence). CDR3: CASSPSGGLTYEQYF. CDR3 in DNA: TGTGCCAGCAGCCCTTCAGGGGGTCTAACCTACGAGCAGTACTTC.

V is TRBV7-8 and J is TRBJ2-7; unclear D gene. The V end lost 1 base, the J end lost 0 bases, and 7 bases lay between the germline ends. Looked up from germline, CDR1 is SGHVS and CDR2 is FQNEAQ. There are 14 residues in the CDR3. CDR3 DNA: TGTGCCAGCAGCTTAGGCCAGAGCTCCTACGAGCAGTACTTC. Its translation: CASSLGQSSYEQYF.

The rearrangement links TRBV14 to TRBJ2-3, with 9 bases identical to TRBD2. CDR3 length: 16 amino acids. Germline loops: CDR1 SGHDN, CDR2 FVKESK. V shed 2 bases and J 2 bases; nucleotides not matched to a gene: 5. CDR3 region: CASSQISGGSTDTQYF. Here the CDR3 DNA reads TGTGCCAGCAGCCAAATTAGCGGGGGATCCACAGATACGCAGTATTTT.

This sequence joins TRBV4-1 and TRBJ2-7; 11 bases line up with TRBD1. The junction had 7 bases not matched to a gene; V was cut back by 4 bases and J by 5 bases. Per the germline V gene, CDR1 is MGHRA and CDR2 is YSYEKL. The CDR3 runs to 15 residues. In DNA form, the CDR3 reads TGCGCCAGCAGCCTTCTGGACAGGGGGCAGGACGAGCAGTACTTC. Its translation is CASSLLDRGQDEQYF.

The chain joins TRBV5-6 to TRBJ1-1, with 10 bases that match TRBD1. V shed 4 bases, J shed 5 bases, and the junction held 8 bases outside the gene matches. The CDR3 contains 15 residues. CDR1 is SGHDT and CDR2 is YYEEEE in the germline V gene. The CDR3 coding sequence is TGTGCCAGCAGCGCCTACGGGACAGGGGTAACTGAAGCTTTCTTT. It codes for CASSAYGTGVTEAFF.

This sequence joins TRBV13 and TRBJ2-1; the match to TRBD2 covers 9 bases. The germline V gene encodes CDR1 PRHDT and CDR2 FYEKMQ (reference sequence). Trimming cost V 3 bases and J 3 bases; bases outside gene matches: 9. The CDR3 runs 17 residues. The CDR3 nucleotides are TGTGCCAGCAGCTTGGGATTAGCGGGGGAGGTCTACAATGAGCAGTTCTTC. It yields the protein CASSLGLAGEVYNEQFF. Full variable domain (outside the CDR3, taken from reference TRBV13 and TRBJ2-1): AAGVIQSPRHLIKEKRETATLKCYPIPRHDTVYWYQQGPGQDPQFLISFYEKMQSDKGSIPDRFSAQQFSDYHSELNMSSLELGDSALYFCASSLGLAGEVYNEQFFGPGTRLTVL.

The rearrangement uses TRBV27 and TRBJ1-5, with a possible D match to TRBD1 (5 bases). V lost 5 bases and J lost 11, with 22 bases in between. The CDR3 spans 15 residues. The germline V gene encodes CDR1 MNHEY and CDR2 SMNVEV (reference sequence). The CDR3 DNA reads as TGTGCCAGCAGTACGAAGGGGCCCCCAAGCGCGGCCCAGCATTTT. Translation: CASSTKGPPSAAQHF.

V gene TRBV29-1 combines with J gene TRBJ2-2, with unresolved D. Between the trimmed V and J ends, which lost 4 bases and 0 bases, there was a span of 9 bases. There are 14 residues in the CDR3. Per the germline V gene, CDR1 is SQVTM and CDR2 is ANQGSEA. The CDR3 DNA follows: TGCAGCGTTGTGAACTCAGCGAACACCGGGGAGCTGTTTTTT. The encoded protein is CSVVNSANTGELFF.

In this sample, this clone turned up a few times. The chain couples TRBV15 to TRBJ1-1; 7 bases align to TRBD1. Germline V gives CDR1 LNHNV, CDR2 YYDKDF (reference sequence). The CDR3 contains 15 residues. J gave up 8 bases and V 1 base, and 10 bases lay outside the gene matches. CDR3 amino acids: CATSRGQGGGEEAFF. Here the CDR3 DNA reads TGTGCCACCAGCAGAGGTCAAGGGGGCGGCGAGGAAGCTTTCTTT. The variable domain in full, with the rest retrieved from reference TRBV15 and TRBJ1-1, is DAMVIQNPRYQVTQFGKPVTLSCSQTLNHNVMYWYQQKSSQAPKLLFHYYDKDFNNEADTPDNFQSRRPNTSFCFLDIRSPGLGDTAMYLCATSRGQGGGEEAFFGQGTRLTVV.